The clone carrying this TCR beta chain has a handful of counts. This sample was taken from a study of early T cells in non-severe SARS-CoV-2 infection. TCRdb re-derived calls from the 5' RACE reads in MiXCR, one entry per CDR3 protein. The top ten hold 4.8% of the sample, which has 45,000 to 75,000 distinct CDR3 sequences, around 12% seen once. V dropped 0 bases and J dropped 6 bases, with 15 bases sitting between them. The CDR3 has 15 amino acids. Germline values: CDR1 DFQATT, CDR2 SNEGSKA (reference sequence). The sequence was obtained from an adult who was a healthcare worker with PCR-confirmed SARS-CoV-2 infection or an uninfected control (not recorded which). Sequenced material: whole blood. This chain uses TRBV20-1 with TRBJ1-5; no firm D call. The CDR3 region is CSARDLRAQSQPQHF. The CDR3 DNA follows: TGCAGTGCTAGAGATCTTCGGGCCCAGAGTCAGCCCCAGCATTTT.